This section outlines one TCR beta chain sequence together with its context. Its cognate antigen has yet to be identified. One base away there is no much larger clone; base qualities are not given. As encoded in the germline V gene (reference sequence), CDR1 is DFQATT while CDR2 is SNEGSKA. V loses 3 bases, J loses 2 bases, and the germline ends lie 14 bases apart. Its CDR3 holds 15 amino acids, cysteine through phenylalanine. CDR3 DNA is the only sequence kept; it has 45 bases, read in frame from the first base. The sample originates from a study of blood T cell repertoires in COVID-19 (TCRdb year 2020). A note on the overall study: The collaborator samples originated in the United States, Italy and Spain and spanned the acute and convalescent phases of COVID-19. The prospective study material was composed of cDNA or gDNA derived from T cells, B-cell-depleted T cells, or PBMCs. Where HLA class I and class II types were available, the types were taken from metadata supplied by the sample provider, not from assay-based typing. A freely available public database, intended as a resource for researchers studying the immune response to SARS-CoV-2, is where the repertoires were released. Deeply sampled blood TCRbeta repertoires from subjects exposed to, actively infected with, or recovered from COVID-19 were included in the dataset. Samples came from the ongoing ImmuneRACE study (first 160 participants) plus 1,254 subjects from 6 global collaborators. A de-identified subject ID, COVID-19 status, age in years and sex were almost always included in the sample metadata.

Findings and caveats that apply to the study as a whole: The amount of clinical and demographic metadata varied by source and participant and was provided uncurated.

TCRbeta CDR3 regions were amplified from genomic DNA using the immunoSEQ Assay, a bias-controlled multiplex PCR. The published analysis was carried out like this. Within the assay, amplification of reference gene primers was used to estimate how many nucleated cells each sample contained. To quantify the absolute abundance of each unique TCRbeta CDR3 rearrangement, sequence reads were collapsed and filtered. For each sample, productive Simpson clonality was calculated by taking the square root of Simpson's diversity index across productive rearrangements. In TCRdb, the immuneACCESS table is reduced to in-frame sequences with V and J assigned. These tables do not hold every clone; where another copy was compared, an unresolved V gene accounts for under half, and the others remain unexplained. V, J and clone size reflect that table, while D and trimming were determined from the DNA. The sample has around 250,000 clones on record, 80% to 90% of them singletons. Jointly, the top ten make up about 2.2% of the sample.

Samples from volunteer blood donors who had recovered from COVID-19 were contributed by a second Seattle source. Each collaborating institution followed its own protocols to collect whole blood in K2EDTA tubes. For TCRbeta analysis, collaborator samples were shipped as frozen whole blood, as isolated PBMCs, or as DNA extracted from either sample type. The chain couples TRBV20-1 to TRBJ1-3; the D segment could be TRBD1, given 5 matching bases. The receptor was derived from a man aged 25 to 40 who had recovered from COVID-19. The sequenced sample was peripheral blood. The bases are TGCAGTGCTAGTCCAGGAGGGACTCCTGGAAACACCATATATTTT. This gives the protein CSASPGGTPGNTIYF.